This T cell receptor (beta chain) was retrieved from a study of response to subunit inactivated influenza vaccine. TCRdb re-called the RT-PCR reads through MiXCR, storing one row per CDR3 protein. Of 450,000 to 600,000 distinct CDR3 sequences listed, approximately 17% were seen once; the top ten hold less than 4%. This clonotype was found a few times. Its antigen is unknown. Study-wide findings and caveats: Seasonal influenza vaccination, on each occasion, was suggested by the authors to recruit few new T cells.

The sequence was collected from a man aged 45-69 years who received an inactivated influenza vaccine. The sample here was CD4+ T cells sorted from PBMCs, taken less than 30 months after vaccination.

The CDR3 nucleotides are TGTGCCAGCAGCCCGACCGGGGGGACTAGCGGGGGGTCTAGCACAGATACGCAGTATTTT. It translates to CASSPTGGTSGGSSTDTQYF. This rearrangement joins TRBV4-2 to TRBJ2-3, with TRBD2 identical over 15 bases. Per the germline V gene, CDR1 is LGHNA and CDR2 is YNFKEQ. The V gene end was trimmed by 4 bases and the J gene end by 0 bases; junction bases not matched to a gene: 11. The CDR3 contains 20 residues.